This is a list of T cell receptor beta chains from one sample in a study of STAT5B mutations in CD4+ large granular lymphocyte leukemia. Sequencing was performed with immunoSEQ multiplex PCR; in TCRdb, only in-frame clones are kept and a portion is missing. The repertoire includes under 55,000 clones, 80% to 90% of them detected once, and 2% to 3% sits in the top ten. Sequences were obtained from CD4+ T cells from blood buffy coats. Receptor source: a human donor in good health. CDR3s include the opening cysteine and the closing phenylalanine or tryptophan. The D gene is left open where the match is weak. Rows may omit the clone size; those that give it use once, few, many or a size class.

>TRBV2|TRBJ1-1|.|.
CASFELNTEAFF
TGTGCCAGCTTCGAACTGAACACTGAAGCTTTCTTT
>TRBV18|TRBJ1-1|.|.
CASSPRETEAFF
TGTGCCAGCTCACCGCGAGAGACTGAAGCTTTCTTT
>TRBV2|TRBJ2-2|.|.
CASRNNRRAGELFF
TGTGCCAGCCGTAACAACCGTCGAGCCGGGGAGCTGTTTTTT
>TRBV6-5|TRBJ2-5|TRBD2|.
CASSTVFSGSETQYF
TGTGCCAGCAGTACGGTGTTCAGCGGGAGTGAGACCCAGTACTTC
>TRBV6-5|TRBJ2-1|TRBD2|.
CASSRTRTSNEQFF
TGTGCCAGCAGTAGGACTAGGACTAGCAATGAGCAGTTCTTC
>TRBV11-3|TRBJ2-7|.|.
CASSLDGTGIYEQYF
TGTGCCAGCAGCTTAGATGGTACAGGAATCTACGAGCAGTACTTC
>TRBV4-3|TRBJ2-1|TRBD2|.
CASSQGGGGAGYNEQFF
TGCGCCAGCAGCCAAGGAGGCGGGGGAGCGGGATACAATGAGCAGTTCTTC
>TRBV5-1|TRBJ1-2|.|.
CASSLDGRQENYGYTF
TGCGCCAGCAGCTTGGATGGCCGACAGGAGAACTATGGCTACACCTTC
>TRBV18|TRBJ1-5|TRBD1|.
CASSTRQGGLEPQHF
TGTGCCAGCTCAACAAGACAGGGGGGATTAGAGCCCCAGCATTTT
>TRBV6-1|TRBJ2-3|.|.
CASSEPDTQYF
TGTGCCAGCAGTGAACCAGATACGCAGTATTTT
>TRBV4-3|TRBJ2-2|.|.
CASSHWGPGELFF
TGCGCCAGCAGCCATTGGGGGCCCGGGGAGCTGTTTTTT
>TRBV5-1|TRBJ2-6|.|.
CASSLAIVSGANVLTF
TGCGCCAGCAGCTTGGCCATAGTCTCTGGGGCCAACGTCCTGACTTTC
>TRBV28|TRBJ1-2|.|once
CASEQGHGYTF
TGTGCCAGCGAACAGGGACACGGCTACACCTTC
>TRBV27|TRBJ2-2|TRBD2|.
CASSLNGGAGVPTGELFF
TGTGCCAGCAGTTTAAACGGTGGAGCGGGAGTTCCCACCGGGGAGCTGTTTTTT
>TRBV5-1|TRBJ2-1|TRBD2|once
CASSLRAGGSYNEQFF
TGCGCCAGCAGCTTGAGGGCGGGGGGCTCCTACAATGAGCAGTTCTTC
>TRBV2|TRBJ1-1|TRBD1|.
CASSYRGGDTEAFF
TGTGCCAGCAGTTACAGGGGGGGGGACACTGAAGCTTTCTTT
>TRBV2|TRBJ1-1|.|.
CASSAGGHTEAFF
TGTGCCAGCAGTGCCGGGGGGCACACTGAAGCTTTCTTT
>TRBV7-3|TRBJ2-2|.|.
CASSLTSKAGELFF
TGTGCCAGCAGCCTGACTAGTAAGGCCGGGGAGCTGTTTTTT
>TRBV7-3|TRBJ2-3|.|.
CASSPDTDTQYF
TGTGCCAGCAGCCCAGACACAGATACGCAGTATTTT
>TRBV29-1|TRBJ2-5|TRBD2|.
CSVAASGKGETQYF
TGCAGCGTCGCTGCTAGCGGAAAGGGAGAGACCCAGTACTTC
>TRBV7-2|TRBJ2-5|TRBD2|.
CASSLGSGGETQYF
TGTGCCAGCAGCTTAGGGAGCGGGGGGGAGACCCAGTACTTC
>TRBV2|TRBJ2-2|.|.
CASSEEGLGTGELFF
TGTGCCAGCAGTGAAGAGGGTCTAGGCACCGGGGAGCTGTTTTTT
>TRBV4-2|TRBJ2-6|TRBD1|once
CASSQRQGAQSGANVLTF
TGTGCCAGCAGCCAGAGACAGGGGGCCCAGTCTGGGGCCAACGTCCTGACTTTC
>TRBV30|TRBJ2-5|.|once
CACSTGKETQYF
TGTGCCTGCTCAACGGGAAAAGAGACCCAGTACTTC
>TRBV27|TRBJ1-1|.|.
CASSFTANPRWNTEAFF
TGTGCCAGCAGTTTTACAGCCAACCCCCGCTGGAACACTGAAGCTTTCTTT
>TRBV19|TRBJ1-5|.|.
CASSIGEGRQPQHF
TGTGCCAGTAGTATAGGGGAGGGGAGGCAGCCCCAGCATTTT
>TRBV4-2|TRBJ2-5|.|.
CASSQDLRGQETQYF
TGTGCCAGCAGCCAAGATCTCCGGGGCCAAGAGACCCAGTACTTC
>TRBV19|TRBJ2-7|TRBD2|few
CASSTRESYEQYF
TGTGCCAGTAGTACGCGGGAGAGCTACGAGCAGTACTTC
>TRBV19|TRBJ1-2|.|few
CASRRGPDYGYTF
TGTGCCAGTCGTAGGGGACCGGACTATGGCTACACCTTC
>TRBV7-9|TRBJ1-2|.|.
CASSLSPYGYTF
TGTGCCAGCAGCCTTTCCCCCTATGGCTACACCTTC
>TRBV9|TRBJ1-3|.|.
CASSATVSGNTIYF
TGTGCCAGCAGCGCGACAGTCTCTGGAAACACCATATATTTT
>TRBV15|TRBJ2-5|TRBD2|.
CATSTGTNKETQYF
TGTGCCACCAGCACCGGGACTAACAAAGAGACCCAGTACTTC
>TRBV19|TRBJ2-1|.|.
CASKAGFLYNEQFF
TGTGCCAGTAAGGCGGGATTTCTTTACAATGAGCAGTTCTTC
>TRBV7-2|TRBJ2-3|.|.
CASSLAAYPSTDTQYF
TGTGCCAGCAGCTTAGCTGCCTACCCTAGCACAGATACGCAGTATTTT
>TRBV2|TRBJ2-7|TRBD2|.
CATSGLAHNSYEQYF
TGTGCCACTTCCGGACTAGCGCACAACTCCTACGAGCAGTACTTC
>TRBV7-2|TRBJ2-1|TRBD2|.
CASSVPGTSGQFF
TGTGCCAGCAGCGTCCCCGGCACTAGCGGTCAGTTCTTC
>TRBV28|TRBJ1-5|TRBD1|few
CASSTTGTGGDQPQHF
TGTGCCAGCAGTACAACCGGGACAGGGGGTGATCAGCCCCAGCATTTT
>TRBV7-9|TRBJ1-1|.|.
CASSPQGNTEAFF
TGTGCCAGCAGCCCCCAGGGGAACACTGAAGCTTTCTTT
>TRBV19|TRBJ1-1|TRBD1|.
CASSIRGQGTNTEAFF
TGTGCCAGTAGTATAAGGGGACAGGGGACGAACACTGAAGCTTTCTTT
>TRBV5-4|TRBJ2-5|.|.
CASSSGMGGRQETQYF
TGTGCCAGCAGCTCCGGGATGGGGGGGCGCCAAGAGACCCAGTACTTC
>TRBV5-6|TRBJ2-5|TRBD2|.
CASSLARGVQETQYF
TGTGCCAGCAGCTTGGCCCGGGGGGTCCAAGAGACCCAGTACTTC
>TRBV7-2|TRBJ2-4|TRBD1|.
CASSLAGGASENIQYF
TGTGCCAGCAGCTTAGCAGGGGGCGCTTCCGAAAACATTCAGTACTTC
>TRBV5-5|TRBJ2-7|TRBD2|.
CASSQGLADSYEQYF
TGTGCCAGCAGCCAGGGACTAGCGGACTCCTACGAGCAGTACTTC
>TRBV28|TRBJ1-1|.|.
CASGGGMNTEAFF
TGTGCCAGCGGGGGGGGGATGAACACTGAAGCTTTCTTT
>TRBV27|TRBJ2-1|.|.
CASSEGRQYNEQFF
TGTGCCAGCAGCGAAGGGCGACAGTACAATGAGCAGTTCTTC
>TRBV29-1|TRBJ1-6|TRBD1|once
CSVRDSNSPLHF
TGCAGCGTAAGGGACAGTAATTCACCCCTCCACTTT
>TRBV5-1|TRBJ2-5|TRBD1|.
CASSIQGAQETQYF
TGCGCCAGCAGCATACAGGGGGCCCAAGAGACCCAGTACTTC
>TRBV11-2|TRBJ2-3|TRBD2|.
CASSGLAGISTDTQYF
TGTGCCAGCAGCGGACTAGCGGGAATTAGCACAGATACGCAGTATTTT